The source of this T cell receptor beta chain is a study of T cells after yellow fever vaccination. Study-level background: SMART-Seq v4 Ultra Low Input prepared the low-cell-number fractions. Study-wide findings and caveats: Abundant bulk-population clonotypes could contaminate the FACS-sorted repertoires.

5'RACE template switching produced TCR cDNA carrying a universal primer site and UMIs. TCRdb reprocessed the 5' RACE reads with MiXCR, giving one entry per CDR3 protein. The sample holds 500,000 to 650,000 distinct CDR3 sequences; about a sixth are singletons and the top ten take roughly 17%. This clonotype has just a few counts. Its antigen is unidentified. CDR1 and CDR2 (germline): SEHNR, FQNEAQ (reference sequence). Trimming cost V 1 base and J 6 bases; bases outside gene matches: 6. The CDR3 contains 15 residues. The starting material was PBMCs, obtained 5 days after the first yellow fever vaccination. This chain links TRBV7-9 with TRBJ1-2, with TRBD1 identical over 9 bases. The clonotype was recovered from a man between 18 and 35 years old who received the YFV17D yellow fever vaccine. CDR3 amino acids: CASSLETQGADGYTF. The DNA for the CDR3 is TGTGCCAGCAGCTTAGAAACACAGGGGGCGGATGGCTACACCTTC. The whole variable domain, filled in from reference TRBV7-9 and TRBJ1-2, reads DTGVSQNPRHKITKRGQNVTFRCDPISEHNRLYWYRQTLGQGPEFLTYFQNEAQLEKSRLLSDRFSAERPKGSFSTLEIQRTEQGDSAMYLCASSLETQGADGYTFGSGTRLTVV.